This TCR beta chain was sequenced during a study of blood T cell repertoires in COVID-19. The overall study: The United States, Italy and Spain were the sources of the acute and convalescent COVID-19 samples.

The protocol was immunoSEQ multiplex PCR, while the TCRdb copy is restricted to in-frame clones and leaves out a portion. The sample contains 380,000 or so clones, 88% of which appear only once. V was clipped by 5 bases and J by 2 bases, with 13 bases between them. In germline, CDR1 is SGHVS, CDR2 FQNEAQ. This CDR3 is built from 14 residues. The study assigned cohorts using participant-reported clinical history. The TCR sequence derives from a woman in her 40s with acute COVID-19. Sequencing used PBMCs or T cells enriched from blood (not recorded which). The chain employs TRBV7-8 and TRBJ2-7; possibly TRBD2 for D (5 bases). CDR3: CASSPLLGAYEQYF. The CDR3 DNA is TGTGCCAGCAGCCCCCTCCTCGGGGCCTACGAGCAGTACTTC.